Listed here is a single T cell receptor beta chain. Its antigen remains unidentified. Per-base quality was not reported, and no clone a single base away is much larger than it. This specimen's treatment or condition label, interpreted: in vitro stimulation with specific CMV peptide epitopes to enrich CMV-specific T cells. This sample is part of a study of T cell repertoires in cytomegalovirus infection (dated by TCRdb to between 2018 and 2021). Turning to the overall study: Peptide stimulations targeted recently identified HLA-C-restricted CMV epitopes, whose presentation resists viral immunomodulation, together with well-studied HLA-B-restricted epitopes. Donor HLA type was relevant to the analysis, as public TCR beta signatures indicated carriage of CMV infection together with the matching HLA type. The investigation overall reported the following: The ex vivo response was dominated by HLA-C-restricted CMV-specific TCR beta clonotypes, and the single most frequent clonotype in two of eight donors was supplied by these HLA-C-restricted clonotypes. Carriers of CMV infection plus the relevant HLA type were discriminated by the cumulative frequency of public TCR beta family members in the study cohort and in an independent approximately 360-donor cohort.

Reads for this sample came from an Illumina HiSeq 1500. The raw public reads went through TCRdb reprocessing: fastp at Q25, MiXCR clone calling, in-frame beta chains kept. Every CDR3 protein is listed once, alongside the most common genes and DNA of its rows. The sample has about 830,000 distinct CDR3 sequences on record, 30% to 35% of them singletons. The top ten hold roughly an eighth of the sample. V is pared back by 7 bases and J by 4 bases, with 17 bases lying between the germline termini. Taken from cysteine to phenylalanine, the CDR3 has 16 residues. The only DNA kept is the CDR3, 48 bases in frame from the first base. The germline V gene specifies SGHVS as CDR1 and FQNEAQ as CDR2.

This receptor chain uses TRBV7-8 and TRBJ2-6, and the D gene may be TRBD1, 5 bases matching. The sequence came from a human donor in good health (CMV status not recorded). Some clones in this sample may be carry-over from other donors' samples. The sequencing used cultured CD8+ T cells from PBMCs, collected from culture after CMV antigen stimulation. In nucleotides, the sequence is TGTGCCAGCACGGCCAGGGTAAAATCAGGGGCCAACGTCCTGACTTTC. Translated, it reads CASTARVKSGANVLTF. The reference TRBV7-8 and TRBJ2-6 proteins fill in what lies around the CDR3, so the full variable domain reads GAGVSQSPRYKVAKRGQDVALRCDPISGHVSLFWYQQALGQGPEFLTYFQNEAQLDKSGLPSDRFFAERPEGSVSTLKIQRTQQEDSAVYLCASTARVKSGANVLTFGAGSRLTVL.